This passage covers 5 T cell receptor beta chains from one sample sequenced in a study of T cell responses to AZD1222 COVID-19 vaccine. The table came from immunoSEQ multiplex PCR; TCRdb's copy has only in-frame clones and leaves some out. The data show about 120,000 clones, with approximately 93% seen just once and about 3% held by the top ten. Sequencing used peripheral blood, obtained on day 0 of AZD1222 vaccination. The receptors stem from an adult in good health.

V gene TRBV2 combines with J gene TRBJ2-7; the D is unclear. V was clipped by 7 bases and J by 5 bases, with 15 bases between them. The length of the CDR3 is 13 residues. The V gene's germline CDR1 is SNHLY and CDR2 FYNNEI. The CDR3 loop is CASKEESLNEQYF. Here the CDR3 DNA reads TGTGCCAGCAAGGAAGAATCCTTGAACGAGCAGTACTTC.

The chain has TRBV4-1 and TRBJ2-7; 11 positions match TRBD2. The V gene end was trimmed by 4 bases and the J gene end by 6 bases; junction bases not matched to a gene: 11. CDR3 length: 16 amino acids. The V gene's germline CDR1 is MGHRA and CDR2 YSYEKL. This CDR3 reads CASSLGLAGLSREQYF. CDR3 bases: TGCGCCAGCAGCCTCGGACTAGCGGGCCTTTCCCGCGAGCAGTACTTC.

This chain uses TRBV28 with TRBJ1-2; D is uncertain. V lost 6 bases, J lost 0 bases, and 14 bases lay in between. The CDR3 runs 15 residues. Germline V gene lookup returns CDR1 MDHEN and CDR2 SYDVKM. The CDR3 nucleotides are TGTGCCAGCAGCCCTTCCCCGGCAGCTAACTATGGCTACACCTTC. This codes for CASSPSPAANYGYTF.

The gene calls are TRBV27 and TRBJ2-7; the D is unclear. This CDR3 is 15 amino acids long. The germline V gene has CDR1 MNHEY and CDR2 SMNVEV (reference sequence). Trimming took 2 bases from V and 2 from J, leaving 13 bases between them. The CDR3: CASSLTPPVPYEQYF. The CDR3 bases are TGTGCCAGCAGTTTAACCCCCCCGGTCCCCTACGAGCAGTACTTC.

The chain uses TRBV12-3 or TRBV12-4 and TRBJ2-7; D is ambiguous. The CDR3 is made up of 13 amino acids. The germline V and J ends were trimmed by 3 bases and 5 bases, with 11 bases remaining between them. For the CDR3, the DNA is TGTGCCAGCAGTTTGGCAGGAATCCACGAGCAGTACTTC. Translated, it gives CASSLAGIHEQYF.